These 22 T cell receptor beta chains were all obtained from the same sample, sequenced in a study of T cells in women clearing cervical HPV infection. Method: immunoSEQ multiplex PCR; TCRdb's copy keeps in-frame clones and lacks some. Recorded for this sample: some 25,000 clones. Sample: blood buffy coat. Receptor source: a woman between 18 and 70 years old with a cervical HPV16 infection that either progressed to CIN3+ or cleared (not recorded which).

Concerning this clone: Read data end 3 residues before the CDR3 end; the end is taken from the germline J gene. The V and J genes are TRBV7-2 and TRBJ1-2; TRBD1 aligns across 9 bases. The CDR3 contains 13 residues. Germline V lookup: CDR1 SGHTA, CDR2 FQGNSA. The sequenced CDR3 bases are TGTGCCAGCGAGGGGACAGGGTTGAATGAC. Protein sequence: CASEGTGLND. The CDR3 as a whole reads CASEGTGLNDYTF.

Concerning this clone itself: Read data end 3 residues before the CDR3 end; the end is taken from the germline J gene. The chain uses TRBV18 and TRBJ2-1, with 7 bases lining up with TRBD2. Germline trimming cut 4 bases from V and 1 base from J; bases unmatched to any gene: 1. This CDR3 spans 14 amino acids. CDR1 is KGHSH, CDR2 LQKENI, per germline. The CDR3 DNA, read in part, is TGTGCCAGCTCACTGGGGGGGTCCTACAATGAG. Protein sequence: CASSLGGSYNE. The whole CDR3 is CASSLGGSYNEQFF. The variable domain in full, completed from reference TRBV18 and TRBJ2-1, reads NAGVMQNPRHLVRRRGQEARLRCSPMKGHSHVYWYRQLPEEGLKFMVYLQKENIIDESGMPKERFSAEFPKEGPSILRIQQVVRGDSAAYFCASSLGGSYNEQFFGPGTRLTVL.

Remarks on this clone: The read terminates 3 residues ahead of where the CDR3 ends, so the germline J gene completes it. The V call is TRBV29-1, the J call TRBJ1-5; no clear D. This CDR3 region has 12 residues. V gave up 4 bases and J gave up 4 bases, with 8 bases separating them. The germline gives CDR1 SQVTM, CDR2 ANQGSEA. CDR3 DNA, as far as it was read: TGCAGCGTTGCGCAGGAGAATCAGCCC. This translates into CSVAQENQP. The whole CDR3 protein reads CSVAQENQPQHF.

This clone shows up as medium-sized by frequency. The read gets to within 3 residues of the CDR3 end, and the germline J gene fills in the rest. The V and J genes are TRBV30 and TRBJ2-4, with 7 bases fitting TRBD1. The CDR3 totals 11 residues. Germline values: CDR1 GTSNPN, CDR2 SVGIG (reference sequence). CDR3 region: CACDHSGGQYF. The sequenced part of the CDR3 DNA is TGTGCCTGCGACCATTCAGGGGGT.

A remark on this clone: A read error may account for a junction end that differs from germline. The CDR3 is cut off 3 residues early in the read; its end comes from the germline J gene. The chain has TRBV7-6 and TRBJ1-3; D is uncertain. The germline CDR1 and CDR2 sequences are SGHVS and FNYEAQ. The CDR3 has 15 residues. The sequenced CDR3 bases are TGTGCCAGCAGACAAGACCCTGACTCTGGAAACACA. Translation: CASRQDPDSGNT. The CDR3, in full, reads CASRQDPDSGNTIYF.

The CDR3 protein is CASSTTSENTEAFF. The CDR3 bases that were read are TGTGCCAGCAGTACGACATCGGAGAACACTGAA. The chain carries TRBV6-4 and TRBJ1-1; unclear D gene. The read halts 3 residues ahead of the CDR3 end, with the missing end drawn from the germline J gene. Germline V gene lookup returns CDR1 MRHNA and CDR2 SNTAGT. Trimming removed 5 bases from V and 1 base from J, with 11 bases in between. CDR3 size: 14 residues.

Details on this clone: Read coverage stops 3 residues before the CDR3 terminus; the germline J gene supplies the remainder. This chain joins TRBV19 and TRBJ1-2; 9 bases align to TRBD1. V was pared by 5 bases and J by 4 bases, with 11 bases of the junction left unmatched. Germline V gene sequence: CDR1 LNHDA, CDR2 SQIVND (reference sequence). The CDR3 loop spans 16 amino acids. The CDR3 region is CASSAGQGSGVYGYTF. The sequenced part of the CDR3 DNA is TGTGCCAGTAGTGCCGGACAGGGGAGCGGGGTCTATGGC.

Note on this clone: The read terminates 3 residues before the CDR3 end, so the remaining end is supplied by the germline J gene. V gene TRBV2 combines with J gene TRBJ2-7, with 10 bases that match TRBD2. Germline V lookup: CDR1 SNHLY, CDR2 FYNNEI. The trim removed 2 bases at V and 6 bases at J, leaving 4 bases unmatched. The CDR3 covers 14 residues. CDR3 sequence: CASSETSGAAEQYF. The covered CDR3 bases are TGTGCCAGCAGTGAAACTAGCGGGGCCGCCGAG.

With respect to this clone: The sequence runs out 3 residues before the end of the CDR3; the remainder is reconstructed from the germline J gene. This rearrangement joins TRBV20-1 to TRBJ2-7, with TRBD1 matching 10 bases. Per germline, CDR1 DFQATT and CDR2 SNEGSKA (reference sequence). V lost 3 bases and J lost 5; bases outside the gene matches: 7. This CDR3 region has 14 residues. The CDR3 is CSASIWDRGDEQYF. CDR3 bases read: TGCAGTGCTAGTATTTGGGACAGGGGTGACGAG.

Remarks on this clone: The DNA ends 3 residues before the CDR3 does, and the rest of the CDR3 is filled in from the germline J gene. The chain employs TRBV9 and TRBJ2-5; maybe TRBD1 (6 bases). The ends were cut back, 4 bases at V and 1 base at J, with 11 bases in the middle. Germline CDR1 SGDLS, CDR2 YYNGEE. CDR3 length: 14 amino acids. CDR3 loop: CASSPRTAQETQYF. CDR3 DNA, as far as it was read: TGTGCCAGCAGCCCTAGGACAGCCCAAGAGACC. The variable domain in full, with the rest retrieved from reference TRBV9 and TRBJ2-5, is DSGVTQTPKHLITATGQRVTLRCSPRSGDLSVYWYQQSLDQGLQFLIQYYNGEERAKGNILERFSAQQFPDLHSELNLSSLELGDSALYFCASSPRTAQETQYFGPGTRLLVL.

As regards this clone: The sequenced fragment ends 3 residues before the CDR3 boundary, so the rest is inferred from the germline J gene. The chain uses TRBV30 and TRBJ2-2; the D gene is possibly TRBD2 (6 bases). This CDR3 comprises 13 residues. CDR1 and CDR2 from the germline V gene are GTSNPN and SVGIG (reference sequence). Partial CDR3 DNA: TGTGCCTGGAGCGGGCAGGGAGGCGAAAAG. Its translation: CAWSGQGGEK. The CDR3 as a whole reads CAWSGQGGEKLFF. Variable domain in full (rest from reference TRBV30 and TRBJ2-2): SQTIHQWPATLVQPVGSPLSLECTVEGTSNPNLYWYRQAAGRGLQLLFYSVGIGQISSEVPQNLSASRPQDRQFILSSKKLLLSDSGFYLCAWSGQGGEKLFFGEGSRLTVL.

Notes on this clone: The observed sequence ends 3 residues before the CDR3 terminus, with the missing tail filled in from the germline J gene. The rearrangement links TRBV7-3 to TRBJ2-3, with 8 bases matching TRBD2. Germline V gives CDR1 SGHTA, CDR2 FQGTGA. The trim removed 2 bases at V and 4 bases at J, leaving 5 bases unmatched. The CDR3 is 15 residues long. The covered CDR3 bases are TGTGCCAGCAGCTTAGCGGGGGGCCCCCCAGATACG. Translation: CASSLAGGPPDT. The CDR3, in full, reads CASSLAGGPPDTQYF.

Details on this clone: The CDR3 end lies 3 residues beyond the end of the read and is filled in from the germline J gene. This chain joins TRBV7-2 and TRBJ1-4, with D hard to call. Germline-derived CDR1 and CDR2 are SGHTA and FQGNSA. Trimming cost V 1 base and J 6 bases, with 9 bases left between them. There are 14 residues in the CDR3. CDR3 bases read: TGTGCCAGCAGCTTAGGAGGGTGGGATGAAAAA. Its protein is CASSLGGWDEK. The complete CDR3 sequence is CASSLGGWDEKLFF.

In regard to this clone: Read data end 3 residues before the CDR3 end; the end is taken from the germline J gene. The V and J genes are TRBV18 and TRBJ1-2; D might be TRBD1 (5 bases). This CDR3 is 18 amino acids long. Germline assignment: CDR1 KGHSH and CDR2 LQKENI. CDR3 bases read: TGTGCCAGCTCACCACCGGTCGGGGGGTCAGGTGATACCCATGAC. Protein: CASSPPVGGSGDTHD. The complete CDR3 reads CASSPPVGGSGDTHDYTF.

Details on this clone: The read gets to within 3 residues of the CDR3 end, and the germline J gene fills in the rest. The rearrangement uses TRBV20-1 and TRBJ1-2, with TRBD1 as a possible D gene (5 bases). The CDR3 loop spans 12 amino acids. Germline CDR1 and CDR2: DFQATT and SNEGSKA (reference sequence). CDR3 sequence: CSAVREHGGYTF. The part of the CDR3 DNA that was read is TGCAGTGCTGTCAGGGAGCACGGGGGC.

Comments on this clone: From the germline J gene comes the end of the CDR3, since the read stops 3 residues before it. The rearrangement joins TRBV30 to TRBJ1-5; TRBD1 is a possible D gene (6 bases). Germline V gene sequence: CDR1 GTSNPN, CDR2 SVGIG (reference sequence). V dropped 2 bases and J dropped 0 bases, with 11 bases sitting between them. There are 15 residues in the CDR3. CDR3 loop: CAWSWGHNSNQPQHF. The covered CDR3 bases are TGTGCCTGGAGTTGGGGGCACAATAGCAATCAGCCC.

In regard to this clone: The read falls 3 residues short of the CDR3 end, and the missing part is taken from the germline J gene. The gene calls are TRBV14 and TRBJ2-1, with D tentatively TRBD1 (5 bases). Per germline, CDR1 SGHDN and CDR2 FVKESK. Between the trimmed V and J ends, which lost 4 bases and 5 bases, there was a span of 9 bases. This CDR3 is 13 amino acids long. The CDR3 protein is CASSPRVHNEQFF. Incomplete CDR3 DNA: TGTGCCAGCAGCCCCAGGGTCCACAATGAG. Full variable domain (missing parts from reference TRBV14 and TRBJ2-1): EAGVTQFPSHSVIEKGQTVTLRCDPISGHDNLYWYRRVMGKEIKFLLHFVKESKQDESGMPNNRFLAERTGGTYSTLKVQPAELEDSGVYFCASSPRVHNEQFFGPGTRLTVL.

The DNA read from the CDR3 is TGTGCCAGTAGTCACCCAGGGGACCTTAAGAATGAC. Translated, it gives CASSHPGDLKND. Given in full, the CDR3 is CASSHPGDLKNDYTF. V is TRBV19 and J is TRBJ1-2, with D perhaps matching TRBD1 (6 bases). The read ends 3 residues shy of where the CDR3 ends; the end is completed using the germline J gene. Germline lookup yields CDR1 LNHDA and CDR2 SQIVND (reference sequence). CDR3 size: 15 residues.

Comment on this clone: The observed sequence ends 3 residues before the CDR3 terminus, with the missing tail filled in from the germline J gene. The V gene is TRBV2, the J gene TRBJ1-5; D unclear. The V gene's germline CDR1 is SNHLY and CDR2 FYNNEI. V dropped 3 bases and J dropped 1 base, with 7 bases sitting between them. This CDR3 has 14 residues. CDR3 bases read: TGTGCCAGCAGTGAGGCAGAGAGCAATCAGCCC. It codes for CASSEAESNQP. The whole CDR3 protein reads CASSEAESNQPQHF.

The CDR3 sequence: CASSLVGRNNYDYTF. Partial CDR3 DNA: TGTGCCAGCAGCTTAGTTGGCCGCAACAACTACGAC. The chain employs TRBV7-9 and TRBJ1-2; D remains unclear. The read falls 3 residues short of the CDR3 end, and the missing part is taken from the germline J gene. CDR1 and CDR2 from the germline V gene are SEHNR and FQNEAQ (reference sequence). This CDR3 has 15 residues.

In regard to this clone: The read terminates 3 residues before the CDR3 end, so the remaining end is supplied by the germline J gene. V is TRBV29-1 and J is TRBJ1-2; D ambiguous. V shed 1 base and J shed 2 bases, with 2 bases lying between them. The germline CDR1 and CDR2 sequences are SQVTM and ANQGSEA. This CDR3 region has 11 residues. The CDR3 DNA, read in part, is TGCAGCGTTGAAGTAAACTATGGC. Its protein is CSVEVNYG. The entire CDR3 protein reads CSVEVNYGYTF.

Concerning this clone itself: From the germline J gene comes the end of the CDR3, since the read stops 3 residues before it. The chain recombines TRBV4-1 with TRBJ1-4; 8 bases agree with TRBD1. Per the germline V gene, CDR1 is MGHRA and CDR2 is YSYEKL. This CDR3 contains 17 residues. V lost 1 base to trimming and J lost 0 bases; unmatched junction nucleotides: 4. The chain's CDR3 is CASSQVWGQATNEKLFF. The covered CDR3 bases are TGCGCCAGCAGCCAAGTTTGGGGACAGGCAACTAATGAAAAA.